The rows below give T cell receptor beta chains drawn from one sample of a study of T cells in Graves' hyperthyroidism and ophthalmopathy. MiXCR, run by TCRdb on the multiplex PCR reads, gives a single entry per CDR3 protein. The data show fewer than 200,000 distinct CDR3 sequences, 9.4% seen once. Material: blood. Receptor source: a young woman with Graves' hyperthyroidism that later progressed to Graves' ophthalmopathy. CDR3s include the opening cysteine and the closing phenylalanine or tryptophan. Each record gives: CDR3 protein, V gene, clone size, J gene. Rows give clone size only sometimes, using once, few, many, or a class for an expanded clone.

CDR3: CASSTNPGSEAFF
V: TRBV5-5
size: many
J: TRBJ1-1

CDR3: CASGLVSREASYNEQFF
V: TRBV12-5
size: many
J: TRBJ2-1

CDR3: CASSPRDRGAAGANVLTF
V: TRBV18
size: many
J: TRBJ2-6

CDR3: CSASGSTYEQYF
V: TRBV20-1
size: many
J: TRBJ2-7

CDR3: CASSYSTGAGQYF
V: TRBV6-2/TRBV6-3
size: many
J: TRBJ2-7

CDR3: CASSFSFREQFF
V: TRBV11-1
size: -
J: TRBJ2-1

CDR3: CASSQRVRGRGGELFF
V: TRBV4-1
size: -
J: TRBJ2-2

CDR3: CATSSPREGFWAEAFF
V: TRBV15
size: many
J: TRBJ1-1

CDR3: CASSYSGDRESEAFF
V: TRBV6-2/TRBV6-3
size: many
J: TRBJ1-1

CDR3: CASSQGRGMTGNTIYF
V: TRBV4-1
size: -
J: TRBJ1-3

CDR3: CASSEQGLGRNTEAFF
V: TRBV7-9
size: -
J: TRBJ1-1

CDR3: CASSSSYQDRGDTQYF
V: TRBV28
size: many
J: TRBJ2-3

CDR3: CASSTGVSNQPQHF
V: TRBV12-3/TRBV12-4
size: many
J: TRBJ1-5

CDR3: CAWGTGNSNQPQHF
V: TRBV30
size: many
J: TRBJ1-5

CDR3: CAQRAGAGTDTQYF
V: TRBV30
size: few
J: TRBJ2-3

CDR3: CASSPMGAILNTEAFF
V: TRBV6-1
size: many
J: TRBJ1-1

CDR3: CSVDTGTGAGGELFF
V: TRBV29-1
size: many
J: TRBJ2-2

CDR3: CASSSGTGGAFEKLFF
V: TRBV5-1
size: many
J: TRBJ1-4

CDR3: CASSAPDRDGDYGYTF
V: TRBV9
size: many
J: TRBJ1-2

CDR3: CATSDLLSSGPDTQYF
V: TRBV24-1
size: many
J: TRBJ2-3

CDR3: CASSLDTGAGATEAFF
V: TRBV28
size: many
J: TRBJ1-1

CDR3: CASSHAGTAVNEQFF
V: TRBV7-8
size: many
J: TRBJ2-1

CDR3: CASSISPTGTGAVFRF
V: TRBV19
size: -
J: TRBJ1-2

CDR3: CASTTAGQGSTNEKLFF
V: TRBV19
size: many
J: TRBJ1-4

CDR3: CASSPGTDKDTQYF
V: TRBV7-8
size: many
J: TRBJ2-3

CDR3: CASSLPRLAGTTSTDTQYF
V: TRBV7-8
size: many
J: TRBJ2-3

CDR3: CSAPPEVFTSTDTQYF
V: TRBV20-1
size: -
J: TRBJ2-3

CDR3: CAISEGQGYGYTF
V: TRBV10-3
size: many
J: TRBJ1-2

CDR3: CASSQDMANSKSPLHF
V: TRBV4-1
size: many
J: TRBJ1-6

CDR3: CSARDRGPEYF
V: TRBV29-1
size: many
J: TRBJ2-5

CDR3: CASGRTGSGTSGGVLSTDTQYF
V: TRBV12-5
size: many
J: TRBJ2-3

CDR3: CASSSGLNTGELFF
V: TRBV5-6
size: many
J: TRBJ2-2

CDR3: CASSIEFEQFF
V: TRBV3-1
size: -
J: TRBJ2-1

CDR3: CASTTGGGTGELFF
V: TRBV12-3/TRBV12-4
size: many
J: TRBJ2-2

CDR3: CASSRGQSTDTQYF
V: TRBV28
size: few
J: TRBJ2-3

CDR3: CSARDRHEQFF
V: TRBV20-1
size: many
J: TRBJ2-1

CDR3: CASSEGDAGSNQPQHF
V: TRBV6-1
size: many
J: TRBJ1-5

CDR3: CSARIASVNTGELFF
V: TRBV20-1
size: few
J: TRBJ2-2

CDR3: CSARVSGIGNIQYF
V: TRBV20-1
size: many
J: TRBJ2-4

CDR3: CASSIFQTGGGEAFF
V: TRBV19
size: few
J: TRBJ1-1

CDR3: CASRPSGFVGSNQPQHF
V: TRBV27
size: -
J: TRBJ1-5

CDR3: CSAEPTAANQPQHF
V: TRBV20-1
size: many
J: TRBJ1-5